The 16 T cell receptor beta chains below all came from one sample that was sequenced in a study. Tregs were sorted as CD4+CD25+CD127-/low cells. Adaptor-ligated barcode primers were used to amplify TRBV12-4/TRBJ1-2 clonotypes. From the multiplex PCR reads, TCRdb called clonotypes with MiXCR, one entry per CDR3 protein. The table records around 910 distinct CDR3 sequences, under 3% of them present only once. The sequencing sample was made of Tregs sorted from blood. All receptors derive from a female donor with breast cancer.

By share, this clonotype ranks as medium-sized. CDR3 protein: CASSQGNYGYTF. The CDR3 bases are TGTGCCAGCTCGCAAGGAAACTATGGCTACACCTTC. The chain couples TRBV12-3 or TRBV12-4 to TRBJ1-2; D is undetermined. This CDR3 spans 12 amino acids. V was shortened by 8 bases and J by 2 bases, with 9 bases between the two germline ends.

Within the sample, this clonotype is medium-sized. V is TRBV12-3 or TRBV12-4 and J is TRBJ1-2; TRBD1 aligns across 7 bases. The CDR3 is made up of 16 amino acids. Trimming cost V 6 bases and J 1 base; bases outside gene matches: 11. CDR3 residues: CASRKTGRRINYGYTF. The CDR3 bases are TGTGCCAGCAGAAAGACAGGGCGACGCATTAACTATGGCTACACCTTC.

This clonotype is labeled as medium-sized. It is unclear where the CDR3 begins or ends on the DNA, so no DNA is shown, and the CDR3 is as TCRdb lists it. V usage is TRBV12-3 or TRBV12-4 and J usage is TRBJ1-2. The CDR3 length is 14 residues, termini included. The CDR3: CASSSSGPHYGYTF.

This clonotype is medium-sized by share. This chain uses TRBV12-5 with TRBJ1-2; 8 bases fit TRBD1. The germline V gene has CDR1 LGHNT and CDR2 FRNRAP. With 6 bases clipped from V and 7 bases from J, the junction kept 13 bases outside the gene matches. The CDR3 contains 15 residues. This CDR3 is CASGSGTGRVGGYTF. The CDR3 DNA sequence: TGTGCTAGTGGCTCCGGGACAGGCCGGGTGGGTGGCTACACCTTC.

This clonotype is labeled as medium-sized (0.01 to 0.1%). The chain employs TRBV12-3 or TRBV12-4 and TRBJ1-2; 7 positions match TRBD1. V lost 6 bases and J lost 5; bases outside the gene matches: 18. The CDR3 is 17 amino acids. The CDR3 nucleotides are TGTGCCAGCAGCAAAAGGAGGACAGGATCTAGGTGGTATGGCTACACCTTC. Translation gives CASSKRRTGSRWYGYTF.

Judged by abundance, this clonotype is medium-sized (0.01 to 0.1%). This chain links TRBV12-3 or TRBV12-4 with TRBJ1-2, with 10 bases identical to TRBD1. Trimming took 4 bases from V and 7 from J; bases not matched to a gene: 15. This CDR3 contains 17 residues. Here the CDR3 reads CASSSGVTGQGRSGYTF. As DNA, the CDR3 is TGTGCCAGCAGTTCGGGCGTAACGGGACAGGGGAGAAGTGGCTACACCTTC.

This clonotype qualifies as medium-sized (0.01 to 0.1%). The chain combines TRBV12-3 or TRBV12-4 with TRBJ1-2; 7 nucleotides line up with TRBD1. The CDR3 is made up of 14 amino acids. V trimming: 2 bases; J trimming: 4 bases; junction bases outside the gene matches: 4. The CDR3 loop is CASSLRGQSYGYTF. CDR3 sequence (DNA): TGTGCCAGCAGTTTACGGGGACAGTCCTATGGCTACACCTTC.

In its sample, this clonotype is medium-sized. The J gene is TRBJ1-2, the V gene TRBV12-3 or TRBV12-4; D remains unclear. Trimming removed 6 bases at V and 4 bases at J, with 12 bases between. This CDR3 has 13 residues. The CDR3 coding sequence is TGTGCCAGCAGCTCCTTGATCCTCTATGGCTACACCTTC. This gives the protein CASSSLILYGYTF.

This clonotype rates as medium-sized. V gene TRBV12-3 or TRBV12-4 combines with J gene TRBJ1-2, with D perhaps TRBD1 (6 bases). Trimming shortened V by 5 bases and J by 1 base, and 8 bases separated the two germline ends. This CDR3 is 13 amino acids long. The CDR3 DNA is TGTGCCAGCAGTCCGGGACATAACTATGGCTACACCTTC. It is translated as CASSPGHNYGYTF.

This clonotype is judged large (0.1 to 1%). This rearrangement joins TRBV12-3 or TRBV12-4 to TRBJ1-2, with D tentatively TRBD1 (5 bases). V dropped 1 base and J dropped 0 bases, with 9 bases sitting between them. This CDR3 is built from 15 residues. CDR3 residues: CASSLGDQANYGYTF. The CDR3 region has the DNA TGTGCCAGCAGTTTAGGGGACCAAGCTAACTATGGCTACACCTTC.

This clonotype qualifies as medium-sized. The chain combines TRBV12-3 or TRBV12-4 with TRBJ1-2; TRBD1 matches at 8 bases. This CDR3 spans 14 amino acids. Losses at the gene ends were 0 bases for V and 6 bases for J; bases not matched to a gene: 3. The CDR3 bases are TGTGCCAGCAGTTTAGCCGGACAGGGACATGGCTACACCTTC. It yields the protein CASSLAGQGHGYTF.

This clonotype was observed at least ten times. The chain recombines TRBV12-3 or TRBV12-4 with TRBJ1-2; 9 positions agree with TRBD1. Unmatched junction bases numbered 2, after V lost 1 base and J lost 2 bases. There are 15 residues in the CDR3. The CDR3, as DNA: TGTGCCAGCAGTTTAGTCGGGACAGGGAACTATGGCTACACCTTC. Residues: CASSLVGTGNYGYTF.

This clonotype rates as medium-sized. The chain uses TRBV12-3 or TRBV12-4 and TRBJ1-2; D is ambiguous. V shed 3 bases and J shed 8 bases, with 13 bases lying between them. The CDR3 extends over 13 amino acids. CDR3 in amino acids: CASSLRVSWGYTF. Written as DNA, the CDR3 is TGTGCCAGCAGTTTGCGCGTATCCTGGGGCTACACCTTC.

This clonotype is categorized as medium-sized (0.01 to 0.1%). The rearrangement uses TRBV12-3 or TRBV12-4 and TRBJ1-2; maybe TRBD1 (6 bases). Trimming stripped 7 bases from V and 7 bases from J, with 13 bases between. The CDR3 loop spans 12 amino acids. Here the CDR3 DNA reads TGTGCCAGCACTCCAGGGGCGGGTGGCTACACCTTC. Protein sequence: CASTPGAGGYTF.

This clonotype is medium-sized in the sample. DNA of the CDR3: TGTGCCAGCAGACCAGAGACAGGGCGGAACTATGGCTACACCTTC. Its translation: CASRPETGRNYGYTF. The J gene is TRBJ1-2, the V gene TRBV12-3 or TRBV12-4, with 7 nucleotides matching TRBD1. The CDR3 length is 15 residues. Trimming removed 6 bases from V and 2 bases from J; junction bases left unmatched: 9.

This clonotype is deemed large. V and J are TRBV12-3 or TRBV12-4 and TRBJ1-2, with TRBD1 identical over 7 bases. The CDR3 totals 16 residues. After removal of 0 bases from V and 7 bases from J, the junction contained 11 bases not matched to a gene. This CDR3 is CASSLAGTELRGGYTF. In DNA form, the CDR3 reads TGTGCCAGCAGTTTAGCGGGGACAGAGTTGCGTGGTGGCTACACCTTC.